Listed below are T cell receptor beta chains from one sample, sequenced in a study of graft-versus-host responses after intestinal transplantation. Assay: immunoSEQ multiplex PCR; the TCRdb copy retains only in-frame clones and omits some. The sample lists 37,000 or so clones, about 90% seen once, with about 2.5% in the top ten. The sample in question was PBMCs, obtained 300 to 330 days after intestinal transplant. The receptor set was obtained from a human patient who received an intestinal transplant, so some T cells may come from the graft donor. The CDR3 runs from the conserved cysteine through the conserved F or W. Each record gives: V gene, clone size, D gene, J gene, CDR3 protein, CDR3 DNA. The D gene is left open where the match is weak. Only some rows state a clone size, as once, few, many or a class for expanded clones.

TRBV6-1	NA	NA	TRBJ1-5	CASSVTLSQPQHF	TGTGCCAGCAGTGTTACTCTTTCACAGCCCCAGCATTTT
TRBV11-3	NA	NA	TRBJ2-1	CASSLGGSSYNEQFF	TGTGCCAGCAGCTTAGGGGGGAGCTCCTACAATGAGCAGTTCTTC
TRBV29-1	NA	NA	TRBJ1-1	CSVERGLNTEAFF	TGCAGCGTTGAACGGGGACTGAACACTGAAGCTTTCTTT
TRBV4-1	NA	NA	TRBJ1-6	CASSQVIGTYNSPLHF	TGCGCCAGCAGCCAAGTCATCGGGACATATAATTCACCCCTCCACTTT
TRBV11-2	NA	TRBD2	TRBJ2-7	CASSLAGGPYEQYF	TGTGCCAGCAGTTTAGCGGGAGGGCCCTACGAGCAGTACTTC
TRBV5-1	NA	NA	TRBJ2-1	CASSLKGSSYNEQFF	TGCGCCAGCAGCTTGAAAGGATCCTCCTACAATGAGCAGTTCTTC
TRBV4-1	NA	TRBD1	TRBJ2-3	CASSPGTAGNTDTQYF	TGCGCCAGCAGCCCCGGGACAGCCGGGAACACAGATACGCAGTATTTT
TRBV23-1	NA	TRBD1	TRBJ1-2	CASSQRQGGYTF	TGCGCCAGCAGTCAAAGACAGGGTGGCTACACCTTC
TRBV4-1	NA	NA	TRBJ1-5	CASSQDGQYNQPQHF	TGCGCCAGCAGCCAAGATGGGCAGTACAATCAGCCCCAGCATTTT
TRBV6-5	NA	TRBD1	TRBJ2-4	CASSLIGQGNIQYF	TGTGCCAGCAGTTTAATAGGACAGGGAAACATTCAGTACTTC
TRBV28	once	NA	TRBJ2-3	CASRVPRGLASADTQYF	TGTGCCAGCAGGGTACCTCGCGGGCTAGCGTCCGCAGATACGCAGTATTTT
TRBV7-8	NA	NA	TRBJ2-7	CASSKGAGTYEQYF	TGTGCCAGCAGCAAGGGAGCAGGGACCTACGAGCAGTACTTC
TRBV5-1	NA	NA	TRBJ2-3	CASSLGGSTDTQYF	TGCGCCAGCAGCTTGGGAGGCAGCACAGATACGCAGTATTTT
TRBV6-1	NA	TRBD1	TRBJ2-2	CASSRQGAGELFF	TGTGCCAGCAGTCGACAGGGGGCCGGGGAGCTGTTTTTT
TRBV6-5	NA	TRBD1	TRBJ2-7	CASISGTGNSYEQYF	TGTGCCAGCATTTCCGGGACAGGGAACAGCTACGAGCAGTACTTC
TRBV18	NA	NA	TRBJ2-1	CASSPPAGVQFF	TGTGCCAGCTCACCACCGGCAGGGGTGCAGTTCTTC
TRBV28	NA	NA	TRBJ2-1	CASSLRRDAEQFF	TGTGCCAGCAGTTTACGTCGGGACGCTGAGCAGTTCTTC
TRBV14	NA	NA	TRBJ1-6	CASSQGVKNSPLHF	TGTGCCAGCAGCCAAGGTGTGAAGAATTCACCCCTCCACTTT
TRBV6-1	NA	NA	TRBJ2-7	CASSDRPGQSYEQYF	TGTGCCAGCAGTGACCGCCCCGGACAGTCCTACGAGCAGTACTTC
TRBV5-6	NA	NA	TRBJ1-2	CASSPGGHGYTF	TGTGCCAGCAGCCCTGGAGGACATGGCTACACCTTC
TRBV4-1	NA	NA	TRBJ1-5	CASSQGRDQPQHF	TGCGCCAGCAGCCAGGGGAGGGATCAGCCCCAGCATTTT
TRBV25-1	once	NA	TRBJ2-5	CASSEYTQGETQYF	TGTGCCAGCAGTGAATATACCCAGGGGGAGACCCAGTACTTC
TRBV9	once	NA	TRBJ2-1	CASSLKGVRYNEQFF	TGTGCCAGCAGCTTAAAGGGGGTGCGCTACAATGAGCAGTTCTTC
TRBV2	large	TRBD1	TRBJ2-2	CASSGTVNTGELFF	TGTGCCAGCAGCGGGACAGTCAACACCGGGGAGCTGTTTTTT
TRBV5-1	NA	TRBD1	TRBJ1-1	CASSLAFFGTGGSNTEAFF	TGCGCCAGCAGCTTGGCCTTCTTCGGGACAGGGGGTTCGAACACTGAAGCTTTCTTT